The 9 T cell receptor beta chains presented below share a single source sample, sequenced in a study of graft-versus-host responses after intestinal transplantation. Assay used: immunoSEQ multiplex PCR; TCRdb lists only in-frame clones, some missing. The sample gives fewer than 85,000 clones, approximately 94% of which show up once; less than 0.65% is in the top ten. These receptors lack a known antigen. The specimen comprised unstimulated CD8+ T cells sorted from spleen or lymph node cells, sampled before intestinal transplant. Receptor source: a human donor who received an intestinal transplant.

This chain connects TRBV15 to TRBJ2-2, with a tentative D call TRBD1 (6 bases). This CDR3 is built from 16 residues. Trimming left V 4 bases short and J 1 base short, with 13 bases between. The germline CDR1 and CDR2 sequences are LNHNV and YYDKDF (reference sequence). The CDR3 nucleotides are TGTGCCACCAGCATAGGGGGAAGGAGGAACACCGGGGAGCTGTTTTTT. Translated: CATSIGGRRNTGELFF.

This chain joins TRBV10-3 and TRBJ1-5, with D uncertain. Trimming pared 0 bases from V and 6 bases from J, leaving 6 bases between. The V gene's germline CDR1 is ENHRY and CDR2 SYGVKD. The CDR3 covers 13 residues. The CDR3 nucleotides read TGTGCCATCAGTGAGTCGATCCTTCAGCCCCAGCATTTT. Encoded protein: CAISESILQPQHF.

V is TRBV6-1 and J is TRBJ2-7; 8 bases are shared with TRBD1. The CDR3 contains 15 residues. V gave up 5 bases and J gave up 3 bases; unmatched junction bases: 9. Germline loops: CDR1 MNHNS, CDR2 SASEGT. The CDR3 protein is CASSHAGTGRYEQYF. The CDR3, as DNA: TGTGCCAGCAGTCACGCCGGGACAGGCCGCTACGAGCAGTACTTC.

The chain employs TRBV2 and TRBJ1-3; D unresolved. The V gene's germline CDR1 is SNHLY and CDR2 FYNNEI. V was trimmed by 2 bases and J by 7 bases, leaving 3 bases between them. The CDR3 is 11 amino acids. CDR3 loop: CASSELNTIYF. Written as DNA, the CDR3 is TGTGCCAGCAGTGAACTCAACACCATATATTTT.

The J gene is TRBJ2-3, the V gene TRBV11-2, with 8 bases matching TRBD2. The germline CDR1 and CDR2 sequences are SGHAT and FQNNGV. This CDR3 has 18 amino acids. V dropped 5 bases and J dropped 0; count of bases not matched to a gene: 13. CDR3 in amino acids: CASSTYADASGSTDTQYF. The CDR3 DNA is TGTGCCAGCAGCACTTACGCAGACGCTAGCGGGAGCACAGATACGCAGTATTTT. The entire variable domain, with the rest obtained from reference TRBV11-2 and TRBJ2-3, is as follows: EAGVAQSPRYKIIEKRQSVAFWCNPISGHATLYWYQQILGQGPKLLIQFQNNGVVDDSQLPKDRFSAERLKGVDSTLKIQPAKLEDSAVYLCASSTYADASGSTDTQYFGPGTRLTVL.

The chain couples TRBV7-2 to TRBJ1-5; TRBD1 matches at 9 bases. The V segment lost 4 bases and the J segment 2 bases; nucleotides outside the gene matches: 6. This CDR3 region has 16 residues. Looked up from germline, CDR1 is SGHTA and CDR2 is FQGNSA. CDR3 sequence reads: CASSYRRTGGNQPQHF. CDR3 nucleotides: TGTGCCAGCAGCTATAGAAGGACAGGGGGCAATCAGCCCCAGCATTTT. Together with reference TRBV7-2 and TRBJ1-5, the CDR3 gives the full variable domain: GAGVSQSPSNKVTEKGKDVELRCDPISGHTALYWYRQSLGQGLEFLIYFQGNSAPDKSGLPSDRFSAERTGGSVSTLTIQRTQQEDSAVYLCASSYRRTGGNQPQHFGDGTRLSIL.

The chain links TRBV7-9 to TRBJ2-1, with D possibly matching TRBD2 (6 bases). The CDR3 contains 17 residues. With 3 bases removed from V and 2 bases from J, the gap between germline ends came to 17 bases. CDR1 SEHNR and CDR2 FQNEAQ come from the germline V gene (reference sequence). CDR3 nucleotide sequence: TGTGCCAGCAGCTTGATCTCTGGCGGGAACCCCTACAATGAGCAGTTCTTC. Translating it yields CASSLISGGNPYNEQFF.

The V and J genes are TRBV7-9 and TRBJ2-7; no firm D call. CDR1 is SEHNR, CDR2 FQNEAQ, per germline (reference sequence). Trimming shortened V by 7 bases and J by 3 bases, and 10 bases separated the two germline ends. This CDR3 region has 12 residues. CDR3 in DNA: TGTGCCAGCACCCAACATCTCTACGAGCAGTACTTC. Translating gives CASTQHLYEQYF.

This sequence joins TRBV30 and TRBJ1-5, with D perhaps TRBD1 (5 bases). This CDR3 is 15 amino acids long. Trimming removed 2 bases from V and 7 bases from J, with 18 bases in between. The germline CDR1 and CDR2 sequences are GTSNPN and SVGIG (reference sequence). The DNA for the CDR3 is TGTGCCTGGAGTACTGGTGGGGCAGGGAGACAGCCCCAGCATTTT. Translating gives CAWSTGGAGRQPQHF. Full variable domain (outside the CDR3, taken from reference TRBV30 and TRBJ1-5): SQTIHQWPATLVQPVGSPLSLECTVEGTSNPNLYWYRQAAGRGLQLLFYSVGIGQISSEVPQNLSASRPQDRQFILSSKKLLLSDSGFYLCAWSTGGAGRQPQHFGDGTRLSIL.